This TCR beta chain derives from a study of shared clonotypes between healthy human individuals. Findings and limits, study-wide: Among non-shared clonotypes, generation probabilities were lower than among those shared by all four donors. Donors were few, which limited the genetic and exposure-history diversity represented. Estimated richness values were generally larger in naive subsets than in memory subsets.

On this clone itself: Its antigen remains unidentified.

CDR3 length: 15 amino acids. V was pared by 2 bases and J by 2 bases, with 9 bases between. Germline V lookup: CDR1 MDHEN, CDR2 SYDVKM. The naive CD8 fraction comprised CD45RO-negative cells positively selected for CCR7 and excluded terminally differentiated effector memory CD45RA+ cells. Sequencing was performed with immunoSEQ multiplex PCR; in TCRdb, only in-frame clones are kept and a portion is missing. This table has over 2,000,000 clones, just under 95% appearing once. The sequenced sample consisted of naive CD8+ T cells from PBMCs. This TCR derives from a man between 18 and 29 years old in good health. Some clones in this sample may be carry-over from other donors' samples. The chain is built from TRBV28 and TRBJ2-2; the D gene is possibly TRBD2 (6 bases). CDR3 in amino acids: CASSLPGENTGELFF. CDR3 DNA: TGTGCCAGCAGTTTACCGGGGGAAAACACCGGGGAGCTGTTTTTT.